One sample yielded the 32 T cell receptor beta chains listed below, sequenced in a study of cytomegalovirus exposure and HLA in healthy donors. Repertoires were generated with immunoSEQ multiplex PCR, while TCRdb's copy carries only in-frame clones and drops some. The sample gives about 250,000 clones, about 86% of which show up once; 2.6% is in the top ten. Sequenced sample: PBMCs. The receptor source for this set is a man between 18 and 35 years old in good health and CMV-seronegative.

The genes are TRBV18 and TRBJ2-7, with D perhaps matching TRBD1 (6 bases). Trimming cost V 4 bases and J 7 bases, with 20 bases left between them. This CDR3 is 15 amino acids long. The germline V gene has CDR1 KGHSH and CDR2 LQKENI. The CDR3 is CASSLPGHKLGEQYF. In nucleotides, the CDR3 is TGTGCCAGCTCACTCCCGGGACACAAACTCGGGGAGCAGTACTTC.

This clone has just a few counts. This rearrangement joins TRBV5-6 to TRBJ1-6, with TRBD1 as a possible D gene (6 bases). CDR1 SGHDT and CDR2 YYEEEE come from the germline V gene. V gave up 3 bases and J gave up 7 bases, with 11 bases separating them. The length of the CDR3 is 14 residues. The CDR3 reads CASSWRDRNSPLHF. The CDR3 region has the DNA TGTGCCAGCAGCTGGAGAGACAGGAATTCACCCCTCCACTTT.

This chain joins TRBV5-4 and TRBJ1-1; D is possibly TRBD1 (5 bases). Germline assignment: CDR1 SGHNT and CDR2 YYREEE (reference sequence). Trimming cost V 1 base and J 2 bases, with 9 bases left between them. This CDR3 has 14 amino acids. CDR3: CASSLRQINTEAFF. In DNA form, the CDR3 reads TGTGCCAGCAGCTTGCGACAGATAAACACTGAAGCTTTCTTT.

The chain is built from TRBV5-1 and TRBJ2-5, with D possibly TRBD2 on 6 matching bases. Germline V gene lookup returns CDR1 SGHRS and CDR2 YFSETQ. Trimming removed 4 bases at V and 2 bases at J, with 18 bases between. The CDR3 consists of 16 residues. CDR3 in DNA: TGCGCCAGCAGCCCCCTCTCTGGAGGGGCTCAAGAGACCCAGTACTTC. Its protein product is CASSPLSGGAQETQYF.

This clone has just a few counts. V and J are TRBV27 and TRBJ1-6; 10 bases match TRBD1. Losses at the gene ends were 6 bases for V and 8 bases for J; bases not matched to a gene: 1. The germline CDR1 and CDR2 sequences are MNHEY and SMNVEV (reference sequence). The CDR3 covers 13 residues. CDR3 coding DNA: TGTGCCAGCAGGACAGGGGGCGATTCACCCCTCCACTTT. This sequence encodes CASRTGGDSPLHF.

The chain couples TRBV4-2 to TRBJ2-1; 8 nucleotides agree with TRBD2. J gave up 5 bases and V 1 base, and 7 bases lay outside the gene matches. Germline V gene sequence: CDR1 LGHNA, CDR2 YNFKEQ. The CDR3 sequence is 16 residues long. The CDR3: CASSQAPRLANNEQFF. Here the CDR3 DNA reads TGTGCCAGCAGCCAAGCTCCGAGACTAGCGAACAATGAGCAGTTCTTC.

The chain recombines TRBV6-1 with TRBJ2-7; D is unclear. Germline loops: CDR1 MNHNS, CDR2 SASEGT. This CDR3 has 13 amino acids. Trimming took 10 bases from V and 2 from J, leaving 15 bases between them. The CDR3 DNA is TGTGCCATTATTCACATCGTTACCTACGAGCAGTACTTC. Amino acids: CAIIHIVTYEQYF.

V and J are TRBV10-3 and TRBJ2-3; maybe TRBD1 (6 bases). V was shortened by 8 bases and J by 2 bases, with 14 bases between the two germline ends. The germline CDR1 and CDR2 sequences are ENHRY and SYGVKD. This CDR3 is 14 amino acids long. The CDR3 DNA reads TGTGCCATCTCTTTGGACAGAGTCACAGATACGCAGTATTTT. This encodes CAISLDRVTDTQYF.

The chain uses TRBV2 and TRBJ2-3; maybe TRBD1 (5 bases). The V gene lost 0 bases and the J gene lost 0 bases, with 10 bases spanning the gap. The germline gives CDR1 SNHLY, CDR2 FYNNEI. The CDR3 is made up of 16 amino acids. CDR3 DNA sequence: TGTGCCAGCAGTGAAGCGCAGGGTTACAGCACAGATACGCAGTATTTT. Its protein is CASSEAQGYSTDTQYF.

The CDR3 sequence: CASRLPSGGASPLHF. CDR3 sequence (DNA): TGTGCCAGCAGACTTCCCTCCGGAGGGGCTTCACCCCTCCACTTT. The chain recombines TRBV2 with TRBJ1-6; D perhaps matches TRBD1 (5 bases). Germline V lookup: CDR1 SNHLY, CDR2 FYNNEI. Trimming took 6 bases from V and 9 from J, leaving 18 bases between them. There are 15 residues in the CDR3.

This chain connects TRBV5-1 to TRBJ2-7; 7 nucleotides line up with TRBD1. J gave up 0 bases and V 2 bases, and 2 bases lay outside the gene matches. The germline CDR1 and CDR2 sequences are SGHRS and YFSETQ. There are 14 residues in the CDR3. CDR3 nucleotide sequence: TGCGCCAGCAGCTTACAGGGGAGCTCCTACGAGCAGTACTTC. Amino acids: CASSLQGSSYEQYF.

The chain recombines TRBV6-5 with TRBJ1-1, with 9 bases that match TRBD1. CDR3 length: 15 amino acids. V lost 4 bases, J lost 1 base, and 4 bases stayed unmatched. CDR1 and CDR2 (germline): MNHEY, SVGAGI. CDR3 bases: TGTGCCAGCAGTTGGACAGGGGTGACGAACACTGAAGCTTTCTTT. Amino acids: CASSWTGVTNTEAFF.

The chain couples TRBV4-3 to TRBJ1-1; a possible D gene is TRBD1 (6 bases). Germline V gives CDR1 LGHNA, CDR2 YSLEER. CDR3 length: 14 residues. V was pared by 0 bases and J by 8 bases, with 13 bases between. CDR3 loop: CASSQDRGGLEAFF. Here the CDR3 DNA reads TGCGCCAGCAGCCAAGATCGAGGGGGTTTGGAAGCTTTCTTT.

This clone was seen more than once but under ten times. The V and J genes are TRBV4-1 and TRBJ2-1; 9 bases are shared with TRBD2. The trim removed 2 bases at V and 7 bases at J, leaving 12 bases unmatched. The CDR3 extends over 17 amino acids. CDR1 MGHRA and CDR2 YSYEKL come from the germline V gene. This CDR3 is CASSQFAPGTSRNEQFF. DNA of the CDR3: TGCGCCAGCAGCCAATTCGCCCCCGGGACTAGCAGAAATGAGCAGTTCTTC.

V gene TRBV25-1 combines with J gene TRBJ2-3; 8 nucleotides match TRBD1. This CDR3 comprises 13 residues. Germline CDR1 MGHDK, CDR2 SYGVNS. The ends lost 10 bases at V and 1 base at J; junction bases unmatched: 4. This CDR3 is CANWTGRTDTQYF. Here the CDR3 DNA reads TGTGCCAACTGGACAGGGCGCACAGATACGCAGTATTTT.

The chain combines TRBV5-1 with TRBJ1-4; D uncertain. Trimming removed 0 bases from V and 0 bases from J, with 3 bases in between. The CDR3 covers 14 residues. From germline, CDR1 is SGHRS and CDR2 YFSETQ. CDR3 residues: CASSLAATNEKLFF. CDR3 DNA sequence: TGCGCCAGCAGCTTGGCCGCAACTAATGAAAAACTGTTTTTT.

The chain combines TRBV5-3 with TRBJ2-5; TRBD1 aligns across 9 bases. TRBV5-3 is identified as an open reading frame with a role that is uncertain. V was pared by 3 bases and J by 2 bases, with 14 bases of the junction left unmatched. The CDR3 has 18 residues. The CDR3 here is CARSSPSRDRASQETQYF. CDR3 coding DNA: TGTGCCAGAAGCTCCCCTAGCCGGGACAGGGCTTCTCAAGAGACCCAGTACTTC.

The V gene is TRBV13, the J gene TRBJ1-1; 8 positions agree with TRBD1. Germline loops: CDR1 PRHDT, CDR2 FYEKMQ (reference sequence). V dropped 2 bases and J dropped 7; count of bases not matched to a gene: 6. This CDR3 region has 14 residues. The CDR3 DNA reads TGTGCCAGCAGCTTACAAGGACAGGGTCTTGAAGCTTTCTTT. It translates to CASSLQGQGLEAFF.

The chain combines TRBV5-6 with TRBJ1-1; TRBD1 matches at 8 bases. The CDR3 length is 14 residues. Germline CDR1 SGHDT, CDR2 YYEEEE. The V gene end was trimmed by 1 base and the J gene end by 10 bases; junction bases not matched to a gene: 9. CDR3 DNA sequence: TGTGCCAGCAGCTTGAATCGGGACGGGACAGGAGCTTTCTTT. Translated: CASSLNRDGTGAFF.

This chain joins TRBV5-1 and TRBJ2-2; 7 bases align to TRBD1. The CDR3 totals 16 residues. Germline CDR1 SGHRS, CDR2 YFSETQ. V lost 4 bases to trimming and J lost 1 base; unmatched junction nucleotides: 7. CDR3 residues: CASSPQTGKNTGELFF. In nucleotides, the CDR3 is TGCGCCAGCAGCCCGCAGACAGGGAAGAACACCGGGGAGCTGTTTTTT. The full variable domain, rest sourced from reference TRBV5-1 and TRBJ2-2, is KAGVTQTPRYLIKTRGQQVTLSCSPISGHRSVSWYQQTPGQGLQFLFEYFSETQRNKGNFPGRFSGRQFSNSRSEMNVSTLELGDSALYLCASSPQTGKNTGELFFGEGSRLTVL.

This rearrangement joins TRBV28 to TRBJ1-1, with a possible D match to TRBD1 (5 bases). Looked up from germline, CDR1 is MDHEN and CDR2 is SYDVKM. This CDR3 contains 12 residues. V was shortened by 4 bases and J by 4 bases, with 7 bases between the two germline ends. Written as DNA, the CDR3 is TGTGCCAGCAGTTCCCAGGGCACTGAAGCTTTCTTT. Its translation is CASSSQGTEAFF.

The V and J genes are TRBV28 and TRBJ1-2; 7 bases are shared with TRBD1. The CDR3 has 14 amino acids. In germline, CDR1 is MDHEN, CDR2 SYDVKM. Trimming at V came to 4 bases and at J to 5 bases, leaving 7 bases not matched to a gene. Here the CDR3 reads CASSSHTGAYGYTF. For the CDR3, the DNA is TGTGCCAGCAGTTCTCACACAGGGGCGTATGGCTACACCTTC.

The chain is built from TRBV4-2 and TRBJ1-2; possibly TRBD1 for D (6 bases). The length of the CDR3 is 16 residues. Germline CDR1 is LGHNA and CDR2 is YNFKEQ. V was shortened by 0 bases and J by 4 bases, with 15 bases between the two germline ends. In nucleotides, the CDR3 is TGTGCCAGCAGCCAAGATACGGGGAGCAGGGGCTATGGCTACACCTTC. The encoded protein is CASSQDTGSRGYGYTF.

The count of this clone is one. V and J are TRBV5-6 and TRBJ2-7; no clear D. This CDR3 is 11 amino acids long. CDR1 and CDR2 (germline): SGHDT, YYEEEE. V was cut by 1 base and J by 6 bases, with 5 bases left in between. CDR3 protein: CASSLNSEQYF. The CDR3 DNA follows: TGTGCCAGCAGCTTGAACAGCGAGCAGTACTTC.

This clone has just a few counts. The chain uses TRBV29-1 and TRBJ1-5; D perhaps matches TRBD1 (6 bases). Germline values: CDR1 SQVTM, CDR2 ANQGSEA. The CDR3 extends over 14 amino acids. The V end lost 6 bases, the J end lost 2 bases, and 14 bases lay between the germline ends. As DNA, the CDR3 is TGCAGCGTCGCTACAGGGACGGGCAATCAGCCCCAGCATTTT. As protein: CSVATGTGNQPQHF.

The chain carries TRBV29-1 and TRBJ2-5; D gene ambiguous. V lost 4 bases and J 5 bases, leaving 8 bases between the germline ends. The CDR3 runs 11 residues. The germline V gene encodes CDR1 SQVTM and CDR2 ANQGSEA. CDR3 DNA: TGCAGCGTTGGACAACGGGAGACCCAGTACTTC. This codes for CSVGQRETQYF.

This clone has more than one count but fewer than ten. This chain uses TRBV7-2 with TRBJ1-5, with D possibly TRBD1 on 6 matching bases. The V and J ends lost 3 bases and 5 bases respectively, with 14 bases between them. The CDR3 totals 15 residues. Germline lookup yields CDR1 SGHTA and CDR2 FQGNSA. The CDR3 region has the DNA TGTGCCAGCAGCTTTACTACAGGGACGTATCAGCCCCAGCATTTT. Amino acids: CASSFTTGTYQPQHF.

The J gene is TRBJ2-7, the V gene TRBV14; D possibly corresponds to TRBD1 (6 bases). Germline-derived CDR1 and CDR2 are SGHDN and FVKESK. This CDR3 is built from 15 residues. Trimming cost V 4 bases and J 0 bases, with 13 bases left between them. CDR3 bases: TGTGCCAGCAGCCCCCGGACAGCCCTCTCCTACGAGCAGTACTTC. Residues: CASSPRTALSYEQYF.

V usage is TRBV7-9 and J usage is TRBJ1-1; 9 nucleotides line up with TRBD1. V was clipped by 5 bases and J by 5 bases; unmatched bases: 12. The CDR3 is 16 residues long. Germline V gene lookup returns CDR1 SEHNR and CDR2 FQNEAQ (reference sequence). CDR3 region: CASSPTTGGSRTEAFF. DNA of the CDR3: TGTGCCAGCAGCCCGACTACAGGGGGCAGTAGGACTGAAGCTTTCTTT.

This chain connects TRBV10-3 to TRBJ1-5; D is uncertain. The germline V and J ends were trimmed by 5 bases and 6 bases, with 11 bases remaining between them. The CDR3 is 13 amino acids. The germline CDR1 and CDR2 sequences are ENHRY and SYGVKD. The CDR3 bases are TGTGCCATCAGTCAATTCTCCGGTCAGCCCCAGCATTTT. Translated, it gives CAISQFSGQPQHF.

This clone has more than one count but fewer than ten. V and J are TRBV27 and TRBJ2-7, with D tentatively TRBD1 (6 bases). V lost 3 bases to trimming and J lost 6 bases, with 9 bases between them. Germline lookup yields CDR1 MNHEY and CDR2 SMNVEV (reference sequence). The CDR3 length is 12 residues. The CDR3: CASSFQGFEQYF. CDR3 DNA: TGTGCCAGCAGTTTTCAGGGGTTCGAGCAGTACTTC.

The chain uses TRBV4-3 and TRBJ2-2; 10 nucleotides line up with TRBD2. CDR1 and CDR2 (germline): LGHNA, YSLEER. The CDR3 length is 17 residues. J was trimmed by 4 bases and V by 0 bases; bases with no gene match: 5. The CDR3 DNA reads TGCGCCAGCAGCCAAGATCAGAGCGGGAGGGCCACCGGGGAGCTGTTTTTT. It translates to CASSQDQSGRATGELFF.